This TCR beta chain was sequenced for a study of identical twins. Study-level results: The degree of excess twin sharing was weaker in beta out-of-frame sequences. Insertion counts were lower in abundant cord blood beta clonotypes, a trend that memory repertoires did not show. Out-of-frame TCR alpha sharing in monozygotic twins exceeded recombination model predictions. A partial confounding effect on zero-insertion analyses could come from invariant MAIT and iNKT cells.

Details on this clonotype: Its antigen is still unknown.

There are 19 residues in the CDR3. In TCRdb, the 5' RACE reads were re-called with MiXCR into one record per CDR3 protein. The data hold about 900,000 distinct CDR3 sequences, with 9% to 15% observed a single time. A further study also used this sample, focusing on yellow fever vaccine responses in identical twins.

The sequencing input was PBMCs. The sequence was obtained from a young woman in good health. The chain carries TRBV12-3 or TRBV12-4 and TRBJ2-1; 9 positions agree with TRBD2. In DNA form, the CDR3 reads TGTACCTTCTGTGGTTTACTAGCGGGCGAGAAGACCAACTACAATGAGCAGTTCTTC. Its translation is CTFCGLLAGEKTNYNEQFF.